A selection of T cell receptor beta chains follows, all from one sample in a study of yellow fever vaccine responses in identical twins. One entry per CDR3 protein, called by TCRdb with MiXCR from the RT-PCR reads. The sample holds 2,500 to 3,500 distinct CDR3 sequences, 90% seen once. The starting material was T cells from blood (PBMCs), unsorted or a sorted subset (not recorded which), obtained before or after yellow fever vaccination (not recorded which). The origin of the receptors is a female donor who received the yellow fever vaccine. Each CDR3 is given with its conserved first and last residue.

cdr3_length j_call v_call cdr3_aa
15 TRBJ1-3 TRBV6-5 CASSSGTGLGDTIYF
13 TRBJ2-6 TRBV5-4 CASSPRGANVLTF
13 TRBJ1-1 TRBV7-9 CASSPGPSTEAFF
15 TRBJ1-5 TRBV2 CASSDRTYSNQPQHF
15 TRBJ2-1 TRBV2 CASSENGFSYNEQFF
14 TRBJ1-1 TRBV28 CALSTGAKGTEAFF
16 TRBJ1-5 TRBV11-2 CASSLQWTGANQPQHF
16 TRBJ2-3 TRBV2 CATSSGQTTVADTQYF
15 TRBJ1-1 TRBV5-1 CASSRTPYSDTEAFF
14 TRBJ2-1 TRBV5-5 CASSLSRGKDEQFF
14 TRBJ1-1 TRBV11-2 CASSLGVANTEAFF
14 TRBJ1-1 TRBV18 CASSPQGGVTEAFF
15 TRBJ2-1 TRBV18 CASSPPGTGSPEQFF
13 TRBJ1-6 TRBV7-2 CASSLVSNSPLHF
13 TRBJ1-2 TRBV18 CASSPVGVGGYTF
12 TRBJ2-5 TRBV29-1 CSVDGRGETQYF
16 TRBJ1-2 TRBV4-1 CASSPGTGGFNYGYTF
15 TRBJ1-5 TRBV29-1 CSVVFQGESNQPQHF
17 TRBJ1-3 TRBV20-1 CSARAMGVTTSGNTIYF
15 TRBJ2-5 TRBV7-2 CASSLPSMSQETQYF
14 TRBJ2-1 TRBV7-3 CASSPSGLNNEQFF
15 TRBJ2-7 TRBV5-1 CASSLVLAGDYEQYF
13 TRBJ2-7 TRBV11-3 CASSSQGFYEQYF
13 TRBJ2-5 TRBV20-1 CSARDRVQETQYF
16 TRBJ1-5 TRBV2 CASSDLAGGSYQPQHF
13 TRBJ1-3 TRBV7-7 CASSRDPGNTIYF
15 TRBJ2-5 TRBV11-3 CASSLNGGYQETQYF
12 TRBJ2-3 TRBV29-1 CSGNSGADTQYF
15 TRBJ2-7 TRBV9 CASSVSGAPTYEQYF
16 TRBJ2-1 TRBV10-3 CAISATGANSYNEQFF
13 TRBJ1-2 TRBV29-1 CSVAGTGQNGYTF
17 TRBJ2-1 TRBV28 CASSPSSGGGWGNEQFF
14 TRBJ2-7 TRBV14 CASSPSSGSNEQYF
16 TRBJ1-3 TRBV7-6 CASSLGQTGSGNTIYF
15 TRBJ2-2 TRBV5-1 CASRQTGVNTGELFF
12 TRBJ2-1 TRBV29-1 CSVHQGGDEQFF
20 TRBJ2-1 TRBV6-2/TRBV6-3 CASSYSGGSGGIYSYNEQFF
20 TRBJ1-1 TRBV4-1 CASSQPRAALDSVMNTEAFF
15 TRBJ2-3 TRBV21-1 CASSPPWRTTDTQYF
14 TRBJ2-1 TRBV11-3 CASSPGPGRNEQFF
14 TRBJ1-2 TRBV7-2 CASSPGTGAYGYTF
17 TRBJ2-5 TRBV4-1 CASSQYGTGTGQETQYF
14 TRBJ1-5 TRBV13 CASRPDAGSQPQHF
16 TRBJ1-1 TRBV11-1 CASSSIPSGANTEAFF
15 TRBJ1-1 TRBV11-2 CASSYRRWGDTEAFF
14 TRBJ2-5 TRBV18 CASSPRATQETQYF
12 TRBJ2-1 TRBV11-1 CASSLADQEQLF
14 TRBJ2-3 TRBV27 CASTEAGLRNTQYF
12 TRBJ1-1 TRBV10-3 CAVEGQNTEAFF
14 TRBJ1-5 TRBV19 CASNGGLSNQPQHF
12 TRBJ2-4 TRBV29-1 CSVGTGQNIQYF
16 TRBJ2-5 TRBV11-3 CASSLARGVPGETQYF
12 TRBJ2-5 TRBV19 CASRGIQETQYF
16 TRBJ1-2 TRBV6-1 CASSESGLLSNYGYTF